This T cell receptor (beta chain) was recorded in a study of blood T cells in healthy people across ages. Study-level points and caveats: Strongly correlated with naive T cell percentage was TCR beta diversity. More naive CD4+ cells and higher diversity were found in long-lived than in aged donors. Across the age range, TCR beta diversity per million T cells fell in a roughly linear way.

A few counts support this clonotype. Its antigen is not identified. Next came a second PCR, run for about 7 to 12 cycles, which used a sample-barcoded 5' primer along with a J-beta primer mix. With 12 random nucleotides, a template-switch adaptor tagged each individual cDNA molecule. TCRdb used MiXCR to reprocess the 5' RACE reads, holding one entry per CDR3 protein. Of roughly 1.6 million distinct CDR3 sequences in the sample, 30% to 35% were seen once. From germline, CDR1 is DFQATT and CDR2 SNEGSKA (reference sequence). There are 16 residues in the CDR3. Trimming at V came to 5 bases and at J to 5 bases, leaving 15 bases not matched to a gene.

The sequence was collected from a woman aged 30 to 39 in good health. The chain links TRBV20-1 to TRBJ2-7, with 10 bases lining up with TRBD1. The sequencing input was blood. CDR3 sequence reads: CSAPRNIGTGVNEQYF. The CDR3 region has the DNA TGCAGTGCTCCTCGAAATATCGGGACAGGGGTGAACGAGCAGTACTTC.